This is a list of T cell receptor beta chains from one sample in a study of shared clonotypes between healthy human individuals. Assay: immunoSEQ multiplex PCR; the TCRdb copy retains only in-frame clones and omits some. The sample has some 1 million clones; around 76% are singletons. The sample comprised memory CD4+ T cells sorted from blood. These receptor sequences come from a man younger than 35 in good health. CDR3s include the opening cysteine and the closing phenylalanine or tryptophan. Each record gives: V gene, D gene, J gene, clone size, CDR3 DNA, CDR3 protein. D genes are given only for firm matches. Not every row has a clone size; where given, it reads once, few, many or a size class.

TRBV5-6	TRBD2	TRBJ2-7	once	TGTGCCAGCAGCTTCGATCGGACTAGCGAGCAGTACTTC	CASSFDRTSEQYF
TRBV9	-	TRBJ2-1	once	TGTGCCAGCAGCGCGGCCGGGGCTCAGTTCTTC	CASSAAGAQFF
TRBV9	-	TRBJ2-4	-	TGTGCCAGCAGCGTAGGGGGACACCAGGAAGCCAAAAACATTCAGTACTTC	CASSVGGHQEAKNIQYF
TRBV6-1	-	TRBJ1-1	-	TGTGCCAGCAGTGAAGGGGTGGGGGCAGTTGGGATGAACACTGAAGCTTTCTTT	CASSEGVGAVGMNTEAFF
TRBV7-8	TRBD1	TRBJ2-3	-	TGTGCCAGCAGCTTAGGGGACAGGGAGGCAGATACGCAGTATTTT	CASSLGDREADTQYF
TRBV30	-	TRBJ2-6	few	TGTGCCTCAAAACAGGGTTTGTTTTCTGGGGCCAACGTCCTGACTTTC	CASKQGLFSGANVLTF
TRBV27	TRBD1	TRBJ1-1	few	TGTGCCAGCAGTTCCTACAGGGGCGAGGCTTTCTTT	CASSSYRGEAFF
TRBV7-2	-	TRBJ2-5	-	TGTGCCAGCAGCTTAGTGGCCCCACCCCAAGAGACCCAGTACTTC	CASSLVAPPQETQYF
TRBV30	-	TRBJ1-2	-	TGTGCCTGGACCCCCGAGAGTGGCTATGGCTACACCTTC	CAWTPESGYGYTF
TRBV18	TRBD2	TRBJ2-1	few	TGTGCCAGCTCACCCCGGACTAGCGGGAGGGCCTATGAGCAGTTCTTC	CASSPRTSGRAYEQFF
TRBV5-6	-	TRBJ1-5	few	TGTGCCAGCAGCCCGGGGTTAGGCAATCAGCCCCAGCATTTT	CASSPGLGNQPQHF
TRBV28	-	TRBJ1-6	-	TGTGCCAGCAGTTTCCAAGGGAGGTCCTATAATTCACCCCTCCACTTT	CASSFQGRSYNSPLHF
TRBV16	-	TRBJ1-5	few	TGTGCCAGCAGCCAAGGTATCAGCAATCAGCCCCAGCATTTT	CASSQGISNQPQHF
TRBV7-2	-	TRBJ2-2	-	TGTGCCAGCAGCTTAGCGGGCACGAACACCGGGGAGCTGTTTTTT	CASSLAGTNTGELFF
TRBV6-6	-	TRBJ1-2	-	TGTGCCAGCAGTTCCCAACAGTTTAACTATGGCTACACCTTC	CASSSQQFNYGYTF
TRBV6-1	-	TRBJ2-5	-	TGTGCCAGCACCCGACGGGAGACCCAGTACTTC	CASTRRETQYF
TRBV19	TRBD1	TRBJ1-2	medium-sized	TGTGCCAGTAGCGAGAGGGACAGCACTAACTATGGCTACACCTTC	CASSERDSTNYGYTF
TRBV7-8	-	TRBJ2-1	-	TGTGCCAGCAGCTTAGCGGGGAGCTCCTACAATGAGCAGTTCTTC	CASSLAGSSYNEQFF
TRBV5-4	TRBD2	TRBJ2-2	-	TGTGCCAGCAGTTTGGCTGGGGGGAGGGACACCGGGGAGCTGTTTTTT	CASSLAGGRDTGELFF
TRBV5-8	TRBD1	TRBJ1-1	once	TGTGCCAGCAGCCATACAACGATTGGGACAGGGGGCACTGAAGCTTTCTTT	CASSHTTIGTGGTEAFF
TRBV9	TRBD1	TRBJ2-3	once	TGTGCCAGCAGCGTCCGAGACAGGGCGTCGGATACGCAGTATTTT	CASSVRDRASDTQYF
TRBV29-1	-	TRBJ1-1	-	TGCAGCGTGGGACCGGGGGCTGAAGCTTTCTTT	CSVGPGAEAFF
TRBV30	TRBD1	TRBJ2-2	-	TGTGCCGTGGAGAAGACAGGGGTCACCGGGGAGCTGTTTTTT	CAVEKTGVTGELFF
TRBV6-6	-	TRBJ1-4	-	TGTGCCAGCAGTTATAACACCTTTGGTGAAAAACTGTTTTTT	CASSYNTFGEKLFF
TRBV10-2	-	TRBJ1-2	-	TGCGCCAGCAGTGAGTCAAATTTCAGGGAGAACTATGGCTACACCTTC	CASSESNFRENYGYTF
TRBV11-2	-	TRBJ1-3	-	TGTGCCAGCAGCTTAGGGACGGTCTCTGGAAACACCATATATTTT	CASSLGTVSGNTIYF
TRBV28	TRBD1	TRBJ2-7	-	TGTGCCAGCAGCCCTGGGGGACAGGGGATATACGAGCAGTACTTC	CASSPGGQGIYEQYF
TRBV12-5	TRBD1	TRBJ1-2	-	TGTGCTAGTGGACAGGGGGCATTCTCCTATGGCTACACCTTC	CASGQGAFSYGYTF
TRBV5-4	TRBD2	TRBJ2-3	once	TGTGCCAGCAGTTTTCAGACTAGCGGAAATACGCAGTATTTT	CASSFQTSGNTQYF